This T cell receptor (beta chain) was found in a study of cytomegalovirus exposure and HLA in healthy donors. Looking at the study overall: The same platform used for the 600 to 750 first-cohort repertoires was also used for the 120 validation repertoires, as a later analysis reported.

The V gene's germline CDR1 is SGHDT and CDR2 YYEEEE. There are 14 residues in the CDR3. Trimming cost V 1 base and J 8 bases, with 12 bases left between them. Points from the study as a whole: Usually a TCR sequence was rare, but some public TCRs were found in many donors. For cytomegalovirus status, the classifier reportedly gave diagnoses with high specificity and sensitivity.

On this clone itself: The target antigen is unknown.

The donors were members of the validation cohort, which comprised 90 to 150 subjects and was separate from the first cohort of fewer than 700 subjects. Assay: immunoSEQ multiplex PCR; the TCRdb copy retains only in-frame clones and omits some. Among 68,000 or so clones listed, approximately 91% were seen once. The source of this sequence is a man between 18 and 35 years old in good health and CMV-seronegative. Source material: PBMCs. The chain recombines TRBV5-6 with TRBJ1-4; D might be TRBD1 (5 bases). CDR3 nucleotides: TGTGCCAGCAGCTTGCTCTTCGGGGGGGAAAAACTGTTTTTT. Protein: CASSLLFGGEKLFF.